Each of the 9 T cell receptor beta chains below was sequenced from the same sample in a study of CD8 T cells in Susac syndrome (dated by TCRdb to the late 2010s). Libraries were made using the immunoSEQ multiplex PCR assay. RNA was extracted using the RNeasy kit, and roughly 0.5 to 1 ug of the RNA was reverse transcribed with random hexamers. TCRdb reworked the public reads: Q25 trimming with fastp, MiXCR clone assembly, productive beta chains retained. Here each entry gathers all rows of one CDR3 protein and keeps the most common genes and DNA. This sample is represented by 170,000 or so distinct CDR3 sequences; 90% to 95% of them were singletons. 0.12% of the sample comes from the top ten. The sequencing input was CD4+ T cells from PBMCs. The receptors originated from a human donor with Susac syndrome.

The V and J genes are TRBV5-1 and TRBJ1-1; 8 bases fit TRBD1. V gave up 1 base and J gave up 7 bases; unmatched junction bases: 12. This CDR3 contains 16 residues. Germline CDR1 reads SGHRS; CDR2 reads YFSETQ. The CDR3 is CASSLRVRQGMSEAFF. CDR3 nucleotide sequence: TGCGCCAGCAGCTTGAGGGTCCGACAGGGGATGAGTGAAGCTTTCTTT.

The chain carries TRBV5-4 and TRBJ1-1, with D uncertain. V lost 0 bases to trimming and J lost 1 base, with 10 bases between them. CDR3 length: 15 residues. Germline values: CDR1 SGHNT, CDR2 YYREEE (reference sequence). This CDR3 reads CASSLAKGQNTEAFF. In DNA, the CDR3 is TGTGCCAGCAGCTTGGCGAAAGGGCAGAACACTGAAGCTTTCTTT. Supplemented by reference TRBV5-4 and TRBJ1-1, the full variable domain reads ETGVTQSPTHLIKTRGQQVTLRCSSQSGHNTVSWYQQALGQGPQFIFQYYREEENGRGNFPPRFSGLQFPNYSSELNVNALELDDSALYLCASSLAKGQNTEAFFGQGTRLTVV.

V and J are TRBV27 and TRBJ1-6, with TRBD1 identical over 9 bases. The CDR3 sequence is 18 residues long. The germline V gene has CDR1 MNHEY and CDR2 SMNVEV (reference sequence). J was trimmed by 0 bases and V by 2 bases; bases with no gene match: 5. CDR3 residues: CASSLRRQGVSYNSPLHF. The CDR3 coding sequence is TGTGCCAGCAGTTTAAGGAGACAGGGGGTCTCCTATAATTCACCCCTCCACTTT.

V is TRBV30 and J is TRBJ1-4; unclear D gene. The CDR3 length is 13 residues. The germline V gene has CDR1 GTSNPN and CDR2 SVGIG (reference sequence). V dropped 2 bases and J dropped 10 bases, with 14 bases sitting between them. CDR3 sequence: CAWSNSYLGKLFF. DNA for the CDR3: TGTGCCTGGAGTAACAGTTACTTGGGAAAACTGTTTTTT.

The chain uses TRBV6-5 and TRBJ2-7; TRBD2 is a possible D gene (6 bases). The length of the CDR3 is 12 residues. V was trimmed by 8 bases and J by 1 base, leaving 9 bases between them. Germline V gene sequence: CDR1 MNHEY, CDR2 SVGAGI. The CDR3 DNA follows: TGTGCCAGCGGGGGGACTTCCTACGAGCAGTACTTC. Amino acid sequence: CASGGTSYEQYF.

This chain connects TRBV7-8 to TRBJ1-6, with 7 nucleotides matching TRBD1. The length of the CDR3 is 15 residues. Looked up from germline, CDR1 is SGHVS and CDR2 is FQNEAQ. The trim removed 5 bases at V and 8 bases at J, leaving 9 bases unmatched. The CDR3 sequence: CASSARTGGDSPLHF. In DNA form, the CDR3 reads TGTGCCAGCAGCGCCCGGACAGGAGGCGATTCACCCCTCCACTTT.

The chain is built from TRBV30 and TRBJ1-3, with 7 bases matching TRBD1. The CDR3 sequence is 15 residues long. Trimming cost V 2 bases and J 0 bases; bases outside gene matches: 4. Germline CDR1 and CDR2: GTSNPN and SVGIG (reference sequence). The CDR3 is CAWSRTGVSGNTIYF. CDR3 nucleotides: TGTGCCTGGAGTAGGACAGGAGTCTCTGGAAACACCATATATTTT.

The V gene is TRBV20-1, the J gene TRBJ2-7, with D unclear. Germline values: CDR1 DFQATT, CDR2 SNEGSKA (reference sequence). Trimming pared 0 bases from V and 2 bases from J, leaving 5 bases between. The CDR3 is 12 residues long. CDR3 bases: TGCAGTGCTAGAGATCGGGCCTACGAGCAGTACTTC. Amino acid sequence: CSARDRAYEQYF.

This chain joins TRBV13 and TRBJ2-7; tentatively, D is TRBD2 (6 bases). CDR1 and CDR2 (germline): PRHDT, FYEKMQ (reference sequence). Trimming took 6 bases from V and 3 from J, leaving 24 bases between them. The CDR3 has 17 amino acids. The CDR3 coding sequence is TGTGCCAGCAGTTCCCCCCAGGAGGGGCAGGGAGTCTACGAGCAGTACTTC. Residues: CASSSPQEGQGVYEQYF.